These 26 T cell receptor beta chains share one sample of origin, sequenced in a study of CD8+CD57+ T cells in acquired aplastic anemia. CD8+CD57+ cell expansion, shown by flow cytometry, had occurred in the patients selected for sequencing. Genomic DNA, serving as template, underwent TCR beta VDJ and CDR3 profiling. TCRdb independently ran MiXCR on the reads; one entry per CDR3 protein. This table holds under 200,000 distinct CDR3 sequences, 48% found once. Sequenced: sorted CD4+, CD8+, or CD8+CD57+ T cells (not recorded which) from PBMCs. The receptor set was obtained from a human donor with aplastic anemia.

V gene TRBV29-1 combines with J gene TRBJ2-1; 12 nucleotides agree with TRBD2. J gave up 6 bases and V 4 bases, and 4 bases lay outside the gene matches. The CDR3 runs 14 residues. Germline CDR1 SQVTM, CDR2 ANQGSEA. CDR3 amino acids: CSVAGTSGFNEQFF. The CDR3 DNA follows: TGCAGCGTTGCGGGGACTAGCGGGTTCAATGAGCAGTTCTTC.

The rearrangement links TRBV6-5 to TRBJ1-4; no clear D. This CDR3 has 14 residues. The V end was cut by 1 base, the J end by 5 bases, with 8 bases between. CDR1 and CDR2 (germline): MNHEY, SVGAGI. DNA for the CDR3: TGTGCCAGCAGTTACTACCGGGGAAATGAAAAACTGTTTTTT. Translation gives CASSYYRGNEKLFF.

The rearrangement joins TRBV29-1 to TRBJ1-1; a weak D match, TRBD1 (5 bases). The V end lost 0 bases, the J end lost 5 bases, and 10 bases lay between the germline ends. CDR1 SQVTM and CDR2 ANQGSEA come from the germline V gene. The CDR3 length is 13 residues. CDR3 sequence: CSVEDQGLTEAFF. The CDR3 DNA is TGCAGCGTTGAAGATCAGGGTTTGACTGAAGCTTTCTTT.

This clonotype has at least ten counts. CDR3: CASRTGGNQPQHF. CDR3 nucleotide sequence: TGTGCCAGCAGGACAGGGGGGAACCAGCCCCAGCATTTT. The rearrangement uses TRBV6-4 and TRBJ1-5; 9 bases agree with TRBD1. The length of the CDR3 is 13 residues. The ends lost 6 bases at V and 7 bases at J; junction bases unmatched: 4. Germline assignment: CDR1 MRHNA and CDR2 SNTAGT.

This clonotype was observed at least ten times. This chain connects TRBV2 to TRBJ1-3; the match to TRBD1 covers 10 bases. The CDR3 consists of 14 residues. CDR1 and CDR2 from the germline V gene are SNHLY and FYNNEI. The ends lost 7 bases at V and 4 bases at J; junction bases unmatched: 4. The CDR3 here is CASTWDRGGNTIYF. The DNA for the CDR3 is TGTGCCAGCACCTGGGACAGGGGAGGAAACACCATATATTTT.

The rearrangement links TRBV5-1 to TRBJ1-5; the match to TRBD1 covers 7 bases. The germline V gene encodes CDR1 SGHRS and CDR2 YFSETQ. The ends lost 0 bases at V and 6 bases at J; junction bases unmatched: 3. The CDR3 consists of 14 residues. The CDR3 reads CASSLEGAGQPQHF. The DNA of the CDR3 is TGCGCCAGCAGCTTGGAGGGGGCCGGTCAGCCCCAGCATTTT.

The rearrangement joins TRBV15 to TRBJ2-1; 8 bases line up with TRBD2. The CDR3 covers 15 residues. Trimming took 5 bases from V and 4 from J; bases not matched to a gene: 7. Germline lookup yields CDR1 LNHNV and CDR2 YYDKDF (reference sequence). The CDR3 DNA follows: TGTGCCACCAGCGCCGGCGGGGGGCCGTACAATGAGCAGTTCTTC. Translation: CATSAGGGPYNEQFF.

In this sample, this clonotype turned up many times. The chain uses TRBV25-1 and TRBJ2-5; 13 nucleotides align to TRBD2. The CDR3 consists of 17 residues. The V segment lost 0 bases and the J segment 5 bases; nucleotides outside the gene matches: 6. Looked up from germline, CDR1 is MGHDK and CDR2 is SYGVNS. The CDR3 reads CASSEYRTSGGRETQYF. The CDR3 bases are TGTGCCAGCAGTGAATATAGGACTAGCGGGGGACGGGAGACCCAGTACTTC. The full variable domain, completed using reference TRBV25-1 and TRBJ2-5, is EADIYQTPRYLVIGTGKKITLECSQTMGHDKMYWYQQDPGMELHLIHYSYGVNSTEKGDLSSESTVSRIRTEHFPLTLESARPSHTSQYLCASSEYRTSGGRETQYFGPGTRLLVL.

With respect to this clonotype: Being one base from a much bigger clone, this may be a read error. The chain couples TRBV30 to TRBJ1-1; D perhaps matches TRBD1 (5 bases). Looked up from germline, CDR1 is GTSNPN and CDR2 is SVGIG (reference sequence). CDR3 size: 14 residues. With 5 bases removed from V and 6 bases from J, the gap between germline ends came to 19 bases. The CDR3 reads CAWFPRGGSSEAFF. The DNA for the CDR3 is TGTGCCTGGTTTCCTCGGGGCGGAAGTTCTGAAGCTTTCTTT.

The V gene is TRBV9, the J gene TRBJ1-3; D is ambiguous. This CDR3 region has 13 residues. Per germline, CDR1 SGDLS and CDR2 YYNGEE. Trimming left V 0 bases short and J 3 bases short, with 4 bases between. DNA for the CDR3: TGTGCCAGCAGCGTAGAAATTGGAAACACCATATATTTT. It yields the protein CASSVEIGNTIYF.

The DNA for the CDR3 is TGCGCCAGCAGCCAAGGGGGCTCGGGGGGCACAGATACGCAGTATTTT. This encodes CASSQGGSGGTDTQYF. J is TRBJ2-3 and V is TRBV5-1, with D possibly TRBD1 on 7 matching bases. Per the germline V gene, CDR1 is SGHRS and CDR2 is YFSETQ. The CDR3 spans 16 residues. The V gene lost 4 bases and the J gene lost 1 base, with 16 bases spanning the gap.

This clonotype has a count of ten or more. CDR3 bases: TGTGCCAGCAGCCGCCTACAAGGTAGCACAGATACGCAGTATTTT. It codes for CASSRLQGSTDTQYF. The chain is built from TRBV11-1 and TRBJ2-3, with D unclear. Germline V gene sequence: CDR1 SGHAT, CDR2 FQDESV (reference sequence). CDR3 length equals 15 residues. V was pared by 5 bases and J by 0 bases, with 12 bases between.

V is TRBV11-1 and J is TRBJ2-1, with TRBD2 matching over 12 bases. Germline values: CDR1 SGHAT, CDR2 FQDESV (reference sequence). This CDR3 is 15 amino acids long. The ends lost 7 bases at V and 7 bases at J; junction bases unmatched: 8. CDR3 bases: TGTGCCAGCAATCTACTAGCGGGAGGCGGAAATGAGCAGTTCTTC. Protein sequence: CASNLLAGGGNEQFF.

The genes are TRBV5-1 and TRBJ1-5, with 8 bases lining up with TRBD1. The V and J ends lost 0 bases and 6 bases, in that order; junction bases with no gene match: 5. The CDR3 has 15 residues. CDR1 is SGHRS and CDR2 is YFSETQ in the germline V gene. Here the CDR3 DNA reads TGCGCCAGCAGCTTGGAAGGACAGGGTAGTCAGCCCCAGCATTTT. Protein: CASSLEGQGSQPQHF.

In this sample, this clonotype turned up many times. The genes are TRBV7-2 and TRBJ1-4, with TRBD1 as a possible D gene (5 bases). Trimming left V 3 bases short and J 3 bases short, with 14 bases between. CDR1 is SGHTA and CDR2 is FQGNSA in the germline V gene. The CDR3 has 16 amino acids. Written as DNA, the CDR3 is TGTGCCAGCAGCTTTGGGCAGGGTGCGGCTAATGAAAAACTGTTTTTT. Amino acid sequence: CASSFGQGAANEKLFF.

This chain joins TRBV2 and TRBJ2-5, with TRBD2 matching over 7 bases. Trimming removed 8 bases from V and 1 base from J; junction bases left unmatched: 1. This CDR3 region has 12 residues. Germline V gene lookup returns CDR1 SNHLY and CDR2 FYNNEI. The CDR3 DNA is TGTGCCAGCGGGGGGGGCCAAGAGACCCAGTACTTC. Protein sequence: CASGGGQETQYF.

This clonotype was seen at least ten times. The chain couples TRBV5-4 to TRBJ1-6; no clear D gene. The germline V and J ends were trimmed by 4 bases and 10 bases, with 18 bases remaining between them. Per germline, CDR1 SGHNT and CDR2 YYREEE (reference sequence). This CDR3 region has 15 residues. CDR3 region: CASSPTGGVNSPLHF. As DNA, the CDR3 is TGTGCCAGCAGCCCTACGGGAGGTGTCAACTCACCCCTCCACTTT.

This chain connects TRBV2 to TRBJ2-2; 14 nucleotides align to TRBD2. The J segment lost 6 bases and the V segment lost 6 bases, leaving 6 bases of the junction unmatched. CDR3 length: 16 amino acids. The germline V gene has CDR1 SNHLY and CDR2 FYNNEI. For the CDR3, the DNA is TGTGCCAGCAGGGTCGGGACTAGCGGGAGATCCGGGGAGCTGTTTTTT. It is translated as CASRVGTSGRSGELFF.

The sample holds a few counts of this clonotype. The rearrangement uses TRBV27 and TRBJ2-2, with 7 bases that match TRBD1. Germline CDR1 MNHEY, CDR2 SMNVEV (reference sequence). The length of the CDR3 is 15 residues. V was clipped by 6 bases and J by 4 bases; unmatched bases: 8. This CDR3 is CASSQNRGGTGELFF. As DNA, the CDR3 is TGTGCCAGCAGCCAAAACAGGGGTGGCACCGGGGAGCTGTTTTTT.

Many counts were recorded for this clonotype. The CDR3 DNA is TGTGCCAGCAGCGTGGGGGTAGGTAGCAATCAGCCCCAGCATTTT. Translated: CASSVGVGSNQPQHF. This sequence joins TRBV9 and TRBJ1-5, with D perhaps matching TRBD1 (5 bases). Germline lookup yields CDR1 SGDLS and CDR2 YYNGEE. Trimming left V 2 bases short and J 0 bases short, with 9 bases between. CDR3 size: 15 residues.

The chain joins TRBV20-1 to TRBJ2-1, with no clear D. V lost 6 bases to trimming and J lost 0 bases, with 15 bases between them. This CDR3 spans 15 amino acids. CDR1 DFQATT and CDR2 SNEGSKA come from the germline V gene (reference sequence). The CDR3 protein is CSASTIDPSYNEQFF. As DNA, the CDR3 is TGCAGTGCCAGCACCATCGACCCCTCCTACAATGAGCAGTTCTTC.

J is TRBJ2-5 and V is TRBV11-1; 9 nucleotides align to TRBD1. CDR1 and CDR2 (germline): SGHAT, FQDESV (reference sequence). The V segment lost 3 bases and the J segment 4 bases; nucleotides outside the gene matches: 6. The CDR3 has 15 residues. The CDR3 DNA reads as TGTGCCAGCAGCTTCGGGACAGGGTCTGGAGAGACCCAGTACTTC. This translates into CASSFGTGSGETQYF.

Only a few counts were recorded for this clonotype. CDR3: CATSPRDISYNEQFF. The DNA of the CDR3 is TGTGCCACCAGCCCGCGGGATATCTCCTACAATGAGCAGTTCTTC. The chain uses TRBV15 and TRBJ2-1; maybe TRBD2 (6 bases). Germline CDR1 LNHNV, CDR2 YYDKDF (reference sequence). V shed 5 bases and J shed 0 bases, with 11 bases lying between them. This CDR3 has 15 residues.

The table lists this clonotype with a count of one. The genes are TRBV5-1 and TRBJ2-5; D is possibly TRBD1 (5 bases). This CDR3 has 16 residues. Germline V gene data show CDR1 as SGHRS and CDR2 as YFSETQ. Trimming pared 3 bases from V and 5 bases from J, leaving 20 bases between. In DNA form, the CDR3 reads TGCGCCAGCAGCTCCGAAAGGCCAGGGTTGGGGGAGACCCAGTACTTC. Translation: CASSSERPGLGETQYF.

The gene calls are TRBV7-9 and TRBJ2-7; TRBD1 matches at 7 bases. This CDR3 is 16 amino acids long. The germline CDR1 and CDR2 sequences are SEHNR and FQNEAQ (reference sequence). With V trimmed by 5 bases and J by 0 bases, 10 bases remained unmatched. The CDR3 loop is CASSRSGTASSYEQYF. The CDR3 nucleotides are TGTGCCAGCAGCCGGTCCGGGACAGCGAGCTCCTACGAGCAGTACTTC.

This clonotype was recorded a few times. The V and J genes are TRBV15 and TRBJ1-1, with 9 bases that match TRBD1. Germline V CDR1 and CDR2: LNHNV, YYDKDF (reference sequence). CDR3 length: 13 residues. With V trimmed by 8 bases and J by 5 bases, 6 bases remained unmatched. The DNA for the CDR3 is TGTGCCACCTGGGACAGGGTCGGGACTGAAGCTTTCTTT. Its translation: CATWDRVGTEAFF.